This T cell receptor (beta chain) was sequenced for a study of CD8 T cells in ankylosing spondylitis. Overall study results and limits: Ankylosing spondylitis blood appeared to carry a characteristic TCR beta motif of roughly 8 highly homologous variants. CD8+ by phenotype, disease-linked clones were relatively rare in peripheral blood. The study looked at matched synovial fluid samples from ankylosing spondylitis patients. Disease-linked clones were reported to be significantly enriched there.

Germline-derived CDR1 and CDR2 are SGHTA and FQGTGA. The CDR3 spans 16 residues. V dropped 5 bases and J dropped 10; count of bases not matched to a gene: 18. Worth noting for this clonotype: Its target is not known.

TCR beta libraries were made by quantitative 5'-RACE with molecular barcodes. TCRdb fed the 5' RACE reads into MiXCR, producing one record per CDR3 protein. The sample has hundreds of thousands of distinct CDR3 sequences, roughly 32% seen once. The sequencing sample was made of blood, either unsorted or a sorted T cell fraction (not recorded which). This clonotype was sampled from a male donor with ankylosing spondylitis or in good health (not recorded which). The chain uses TRBV7-3 and TRBJ2-3, with 7 bases fitting TRBD2. CDR3 sequence: CASSPVAGYPPDAQYF. In DNA, the CDR3 is TGTGCCAGCAGCCCAGTAGCGGGTTACCCCCCGGATGCGCAGTATTTT.